The 10 T cell receptor beta chains in this list originate from one sample, sequenced in a study of blood T cell repertoires in COVID-19. Sequencing was performed with immunoSEQ multiplex PCR; in TCRdb, only in-frame clones are kept and a portion is missing. The table lists around 200,000 clones, roughly 83% of them singletons. Sequencing was performed on peripheral blood. These receptors were taken from a woman aged 40-49 years with COVID-19, enrolled during active disease.

In nucleotides, the CDR3 is TGTGCCAGCAGCCAAGCTAGCGGGTCTTATAGGGATGAGCAGTTCTTC. This encodes CASSQASGSYRDEQFF. J is TRBJ2-1 and V is TRBV3-1 (or the pseudogene TRBV3-2); 8 bases map to TRBD2. Per the germline V gene, CDR1 is LGHDT and CDR2 is YNNKEL (reference sequence). CDR3 length: 16 amino acids. The ends lost 1 base at V and 8 bases at J; junction bases unmatched: 10.

This clone ranks as medium-sized. The gene calls are TRBV7-3 and TRBJ2-2; D is undetermined. The germline V gene encodes CDR1 SGHTA and CDR2 FQGTGA. V lost 5 bases and J 7 bases, leaving 14 bases between the germline ends. This CDR3 region has 14 residues. CDR3 nucleotide sequence: TGTGCCAGCAGCCCGGGTCCTGCTGACGGGGAGCTGTTTTTT. Translation gives CASSPGPADGELFF.

In its sample, this clone was seen once. The rearrangement links TRBV24-1 to TRBJ1-5; TRBD1 matches at 8 bases. This CDR3 is 18 amino acids long. Germline V gene data show CDR1 as KGHDR and CDR2 as SFDVKD. Trimming removed 2 bases from V and 4 bases from J; junction bases left unmatched: 12. The CDR3 bases are TGTGCCACCAGTGATTCGATACAGGGGGGTGGGCCAAATCAGCCCCAGCATTTT. Its translation: CATSDSIQGGGPNQPQHF.

The chain carries TRBV10-1 and TRBJ2-1, with D perhaps matching TRBD2 (7 bases). The CDR3 length is 13 residues. CDR1 and CDR2 from the germline V gene are WNHNN and SYGVQD (reference sequence). V was trimmed by 0 bases and J by 10 bases, leaving 10 bases between them. As DNA, the CDR3 is TGCGCCAGCAGTGAGTCCGGGGGGCGGGAGCAGTTCTTC. Its translation: CASSESGGREQFF.

The V call is TRBV7-9, the J call TRBJ2-7, with D possibly matching TRBD1 (6 bases). CDR3 length equals 13 residues. V was trimmed by 6 bases and J by 1 base, leaving 10 bases between them. In germline, CDR1 is SEHNR, CDR2 FQNEAQ (reference sequence). The CDR3 nucleotides are TGTGCCAGCAGGGGTGGACAGTCCTACGAGCAGTACTTC. It yields the protein CASRGGQSYEQYF. The full variable domain, in which reference TRBV7-9 and TRBJ2-7 provide the parts outside the CDR3, is DTGVSQNPRHKITKRGQNVTFRCDPISEHNRLYWYRQTLGQGPEFLTYFQNEAQLEKSRLLSDRFSAERPKGSFSTLEIQRTEQGDSAMYLCASRGGQSYEQYFGPGTRLTVT.

This clone showed up just a few times. The rearrangement uses TRBV19 and TRBJ1-1; D is perhaps TRBD1 (5 bases). Trimming stripped 10 bases from V and 4 bases from J, with 16 bases between. Germline V gives CDR1 LNHDA, CDR2 SQIVND (reference sequence). The CDR3 is made up of 13 amino acids. CDR3 sequence reads: CATAGPGVTEAFF. DNA of the CDR3: TGTGCCACCGCGGGGCCGGGGGTCACTGAAGCTTTCTTT.

CDR3 loop: CSASQDEGLAGRQYF. As DNA, the CDR3 is TGCAGTGCTAGTCAAGATGAGGGACTAGCGGGACGGCAGTACTTC. The chain has TRBV20-1 and TRBJ2-7; 13 bases map to TRBD2. The CDR3 length is 15 residues. V lost 3 bases and J lost 9; bases outside the gene matches: 11. Germline assignment: CDR1 DFQATT and CDR2 SNEGSKA (reference sequence).

The V call is TRBV29-1, the J call TRBJ1-2; D unclear. The germline gives CDR1 SQVTM, CDR2 ANQGSEA. V was pared by 7 bases and J by 1 base, with 10 bases between. This CDR3 is built from 12 residues. The CDR3 coding sequence is TGCAGCGCTGCGGGAGATAACTATGGCTACACCTTC. It is translated as CSAAGDNYGYTF.

The CDR3 region is CASSIGPTSVGWNEQFF. The CDR3, as DNA: TGTGCCAGCAGTATTGGGCCCACTAGCGTTGGTTGGAATGAGCAGTTCTTC. The chain is built from TRBV6-2 or TRBV6-3 and TRBJ2-1, with 7 bases that match TRBD2. The germline V gene encodes CDR1 MNHEY and CDR2 SVGEGT. The CDR3 consists of 17 residues. The trim removed 5 bases at V and 7 bases at J, leaving 17 bases unmatched.

The rearrangement uses TRBV7-2 and TRBJ1-3; TRBD1 aligns across 7 bases. This CDR3 comprises 16 residues. Unmatched junction bases numbered 7, after V lost 4 bases and J lost 1 base. CDR1 SGHTA and CDR2 FQGNSA come from the germline V gene. CDR3 bases: TGTGCCAGCAGCTCGCGAGACAGGGTATCTGGAAACACCATATATTTT. Translating it yields CASSSRDRVSGNTIYF.